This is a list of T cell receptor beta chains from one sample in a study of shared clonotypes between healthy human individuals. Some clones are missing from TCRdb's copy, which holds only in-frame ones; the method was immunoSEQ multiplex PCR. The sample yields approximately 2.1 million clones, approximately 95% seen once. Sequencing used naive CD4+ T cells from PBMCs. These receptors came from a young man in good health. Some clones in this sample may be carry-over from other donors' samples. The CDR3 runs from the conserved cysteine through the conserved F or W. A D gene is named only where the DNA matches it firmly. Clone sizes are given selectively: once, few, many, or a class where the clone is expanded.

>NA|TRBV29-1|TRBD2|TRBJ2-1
TGCAGCGTTGCTAGCGGGGGGGGGAATGAGCAGTTCTTC
CSVASGGGNEQFF
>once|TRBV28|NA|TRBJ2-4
TGTGCCAGCAGCACGGACAGCCTAGCCAAAAACATTCAGTACTTC
CASSTDSLAKNIQYF
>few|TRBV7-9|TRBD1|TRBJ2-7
TGTGCCAGCAGCGTCCGACAGGGGACCCCTCGGGAGCAGTACTTC
CASSVRQGTPREQYF
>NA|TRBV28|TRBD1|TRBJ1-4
TGTGCCAGCAGTTTAACCCGGACAGGGGGGGGGAAACTGTTTTTT
CASSLTRTGGGKLFF
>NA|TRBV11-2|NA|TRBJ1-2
TGTGCCAGCAGCTTAGGTTGGGGATACGAGATCCGTGGCTACACCTTC
CASSLGWGYEIRGYTF
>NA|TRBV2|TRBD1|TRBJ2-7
TGTGCCAGCAGTGAACAGGGGGTCCGGTACGAGCAGTACTTC
CASSEQGVRYEQYF
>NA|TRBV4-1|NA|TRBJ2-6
TGCGCCAGCAGCCAAGTGGTCAGGGGACTCAAATCTGGGGCCAACGTCCTGACTTTC
CASSQVVRGLKSGANVLTF
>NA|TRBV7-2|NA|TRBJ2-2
TGTGCCAGCAGCTTACTCGGGGTGGACGCAAACACCGGGGAGCTGTTTTTT
CASSLLGVDANTGELFF
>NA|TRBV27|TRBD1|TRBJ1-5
TGTGCCAGCAGTAAATCGGGACAGGGTTACAATCAGCCCCAGCATTTT
CASSKSGQGYNQPQHF
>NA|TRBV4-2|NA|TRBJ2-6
TGTGCCAGCAGCCAAGACCCCGTGATTCCCTCTGGGGCCAACGTCCTGACTTTC
CASSQDPVIPSGANVLTF
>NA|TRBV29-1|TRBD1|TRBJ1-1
TGCAGCGTTGACCAGGGGGTTGAAGCTTTCTTT
CSVDQGVEAFF
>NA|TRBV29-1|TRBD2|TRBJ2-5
TGCAGCGGGGGGGGTCCCAACCGGCGAGAGACCCAGTACTTC
CSGGGPNRRETQYF
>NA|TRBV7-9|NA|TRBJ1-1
TGTGCCAGCAGCCCAATGAGCGGGGGGAACACTGAAGCTTTCTTT
CASSPMSGGNTEAFF
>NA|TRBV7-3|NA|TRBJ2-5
TGTGCCAGCAGCTTATTTCCCCCAGGTGGAGGAGAGACCCAGTACTTC
CASSLFPPGGGETQYF
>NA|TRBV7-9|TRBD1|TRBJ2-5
TGTGCCGGACAGGTTCAAGAGACCCAGTACTTC
CAGQVQETQYF
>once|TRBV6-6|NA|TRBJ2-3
TGTGCCAGCAGTTACGTCCGGTCGGACACAGATACGCAGTATTTT
CASSYVRSDTDTQYF
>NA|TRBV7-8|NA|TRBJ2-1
TGTGCCAGCAGCGAACCCGGGACTTTGTACAATGAGCGGTTCTTC
CASSEPGTLYNERFF
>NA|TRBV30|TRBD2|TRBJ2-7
TGTGCCTGGAGTGTACGGGGACTAGCTGACGAGCAGTACTTC
CAWSVRGLADEQYF
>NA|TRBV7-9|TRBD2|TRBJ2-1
TGTGCCAGCTCCATCGGCTCTAGCGGGAACAATGAGCAGTTCTTC
CASSIGSSGNNEQFF
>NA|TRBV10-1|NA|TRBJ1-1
TGCGCCAGCAGTGAGAACGCAACAGAAAAGAATGAAGCTTTCTTT
CASSENATEKNEAFF
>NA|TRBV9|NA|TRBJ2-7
TGTGCCAGCAGCCCCGGGGTCGCGCTCGACCTCTACGAGCAGTACTTC
CASSPGVALDLYEQYF
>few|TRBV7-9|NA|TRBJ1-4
TGTGCCAGCAGCCGAACGAATAATGAAAAACTGTTTTTT
CASSRTNNEKLFF
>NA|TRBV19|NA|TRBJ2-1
TGTGCCAGTAGATCGGGCAGCAAGAGGGGGAATGAGCAGTTCTTC
CASRSGSKRGNEQFF
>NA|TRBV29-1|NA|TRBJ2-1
TGCAGCGTTGCCCTACTCCTAGTGGCCGAGCAGTTCTTC
CSVALLLVAEQFF
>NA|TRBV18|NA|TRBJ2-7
TGTGCCAGCTCACGGGACCTTACTCTGGACGAGCAGTACTTC
CASSRDLTLDEQYF
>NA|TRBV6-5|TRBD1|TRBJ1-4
TGTGCCAGCAGTTACTCCGGGACAGGGCGGGAAAAACTGTTTTTT
CASSYSGTGREKLFF
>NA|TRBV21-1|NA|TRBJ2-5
TGTGCCAGCAGCAAGGTTTCGAGCCGGACAGGGGGACAAGAGACCCAGTACTTC
CASSKVSSRTGGQETQYF
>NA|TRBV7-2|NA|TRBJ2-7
TGTGCCAGCAGCTACCGAGGGGCGGCCATGGCCTACGAGCAGTACTTC
CASSYRGAAMAYEQYF
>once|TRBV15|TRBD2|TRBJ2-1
TGTGCCACCAATGGTCGCGGGAGGGCTAACAATGAGCAGTTCTTC
CATNGRGRANNEQFF
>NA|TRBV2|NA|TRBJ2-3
TGTGCCAGCAGTGATACCTATGAGGATACGCAGTATTTT
CASSDTYEDTQYF
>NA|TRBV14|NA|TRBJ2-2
TGTGCCAGCAGCCCCCCCCAGCCCGGGGAGCTGTTTTTT
CASSPPQPGELFF
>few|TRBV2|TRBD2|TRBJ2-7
TGTGCCAGCAGTGATATAGCGGGAGTTGAAGAGCAGTACTTC
CASSDIAGVEEQYF
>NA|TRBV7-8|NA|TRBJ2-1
TGTGCCAGCAGCTCCCGAGCGCGCGAGCAGTTCTTC
CASSSRAREQFF
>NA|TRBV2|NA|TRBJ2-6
TGTGCCAGCAGGGACAGCGGCTCTGGGGCCAACGTCCTGACTTTC
CASRDSGSGANVLTF
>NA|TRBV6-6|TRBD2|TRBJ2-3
TGTGCCAGCAGGTCAAGCGGGAGCGGTACAGATACGCAGTATTTT
CASRSSGSGTDTQYF
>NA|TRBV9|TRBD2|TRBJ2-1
TGTGCCAGCAGCTCCAGACTAGCGGGAGTTTATGGGGCTGAGCAGTTCTTC
CASSSRLAGVYGAEQFF